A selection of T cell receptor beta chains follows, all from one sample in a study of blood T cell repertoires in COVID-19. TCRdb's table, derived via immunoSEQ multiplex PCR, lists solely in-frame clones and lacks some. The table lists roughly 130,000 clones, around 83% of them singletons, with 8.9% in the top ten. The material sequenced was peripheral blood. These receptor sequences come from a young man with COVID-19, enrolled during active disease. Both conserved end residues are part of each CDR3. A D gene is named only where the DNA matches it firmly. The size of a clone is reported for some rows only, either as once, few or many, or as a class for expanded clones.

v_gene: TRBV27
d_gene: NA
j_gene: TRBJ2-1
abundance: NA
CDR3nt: TGTGCCAGCAGCATGTTACAGGGTGCTAATGAGCAGTTCTTC
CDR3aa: CASSMLQGANEQFF

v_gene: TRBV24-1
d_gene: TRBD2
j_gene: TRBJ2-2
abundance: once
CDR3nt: TGTGCCACCAGTGATTCACTAGCGGGAGATGACACCGGGGAGCTGTTTTTT
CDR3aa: CATSDSLAGDDTGELFF

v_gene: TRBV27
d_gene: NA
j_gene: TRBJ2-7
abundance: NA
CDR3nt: TGTGCCAGCAGTTTAGTTACAGGGAACTACGAGCAGTACTTC
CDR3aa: CASSLVTGNYEQYF

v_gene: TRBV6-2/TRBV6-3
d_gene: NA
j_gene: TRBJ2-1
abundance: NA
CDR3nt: TGTGCCAGCAGTTACGAACGTGGCCGATCCTACAATGAGCAGTTCTTC
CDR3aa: CASSYERGRSYNEQFF

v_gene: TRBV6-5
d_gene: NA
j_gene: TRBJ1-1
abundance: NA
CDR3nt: TGTGCCAGCAGGGGGGGAGCGAACACTGAAGCTTTCTTT
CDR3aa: CASRGGANTEAFF

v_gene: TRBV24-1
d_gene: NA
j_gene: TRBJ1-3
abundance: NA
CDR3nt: TGTGCCACCAGTGATGACGAGGGGGTGAGAGGAAACACCATATATTTT
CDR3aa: CATSDDEGVRGNTIYF

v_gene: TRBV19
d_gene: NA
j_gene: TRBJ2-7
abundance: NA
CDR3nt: TGTGCCAGTAGTCCAACAGGTTCCGAGCAGTACTTC
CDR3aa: CASSPTGSEQYF

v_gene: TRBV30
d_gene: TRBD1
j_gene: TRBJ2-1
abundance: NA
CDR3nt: TGTGCCTGGGCCGGGACAGGGTTCAATGAGCAGTTCTTC
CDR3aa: CAWAGTGFNEQFF

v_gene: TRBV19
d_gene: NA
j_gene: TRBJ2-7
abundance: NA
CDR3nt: TGTGCCAGTAGTATGGGACACTCCTACGAGCAGTACTTC
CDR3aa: CASSMGHSYEQYF

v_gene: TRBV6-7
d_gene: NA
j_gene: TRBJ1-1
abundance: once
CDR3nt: TGTGCCAGCAGTTACCCTACACCTCCAGGGAATCGGTATGGTGAAGCTTTCTTT
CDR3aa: CASSYPTPPGNRYGEAFF

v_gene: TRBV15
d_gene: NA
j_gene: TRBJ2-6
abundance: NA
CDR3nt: TGTGCCACCAGCAGTTCCAGGGTAGCGGCCTCTGGGGCCAACGTCCTGACTTTC
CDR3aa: CATSSSRVAASGANVLTF

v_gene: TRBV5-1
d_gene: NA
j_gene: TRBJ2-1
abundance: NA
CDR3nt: TGCGCCAGCAGCTGGGACATCCAGAATGAGCAGTTCTTC
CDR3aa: CASSWDIQNEQFF

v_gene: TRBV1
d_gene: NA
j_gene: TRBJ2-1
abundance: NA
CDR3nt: TGCACCAGCAGCCAAGTCGGCGGGAGGGCCTACAATGAGCAGTTCTTC
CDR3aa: CTSSQVGGRAYNEQFF

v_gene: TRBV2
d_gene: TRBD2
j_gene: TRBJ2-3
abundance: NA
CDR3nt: TGTGCCAGCAGGCGACTAGCGGGGCCCACAGATACGCAGTATTTT
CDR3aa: CASRRLAGPTDTQYF

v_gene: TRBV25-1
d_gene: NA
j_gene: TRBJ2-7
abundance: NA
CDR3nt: TGTGCCAGCAGTGAGGAGGGTCGGGACGCACCGATCTACGAGCAGTACTTC
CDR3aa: CASSEEGRDAPIYEQYF

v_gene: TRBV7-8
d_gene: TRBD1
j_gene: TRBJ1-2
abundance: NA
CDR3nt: TGTGCCAGCAGCCCTTACTGGGACAGGGTTAGTCATGGCTACACCTTC
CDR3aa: CASSPYWDRVSHGYTF

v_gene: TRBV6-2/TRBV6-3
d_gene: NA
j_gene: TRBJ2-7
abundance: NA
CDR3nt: TGTGCCAGCAGTTACTCACATGGTTCCTACGAGCAGTACTTC
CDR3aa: CASSYSHGSYEQYF

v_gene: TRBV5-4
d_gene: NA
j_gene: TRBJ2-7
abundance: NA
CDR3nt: TGTGCCAGCAGCTTGTACGGGAGCTCCTACGAGCAGTACTTC
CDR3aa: CASSLYGSSYEQYF

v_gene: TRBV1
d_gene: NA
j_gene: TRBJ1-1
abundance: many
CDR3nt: TGCACCAGCAGCCAAGGACAGGGGTTTTTTGAAGCTTTCTTT
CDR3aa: CTSSQGQGFFEAFF

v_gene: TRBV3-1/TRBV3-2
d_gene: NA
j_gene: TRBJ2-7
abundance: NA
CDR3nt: TGTGCCAGCAGCCAAGATCCTCCCCGGGGAAGCGAGCAGTACTTC
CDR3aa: CASSQDPPRGSEQYF

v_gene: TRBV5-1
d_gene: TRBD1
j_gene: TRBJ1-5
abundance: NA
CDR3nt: TGCGCCAGCGCCCAATCCACAGGGGGAGTGGGGCCCCAGCATTTT
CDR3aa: CASAQSTGGVGPQHF

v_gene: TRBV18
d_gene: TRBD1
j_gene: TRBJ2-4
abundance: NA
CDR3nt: TGTGCCAGCTCCCAAGGGACAGGGGGTGTAAACATTCAGTACTTC
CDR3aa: CASSQGTGGVNIQYF

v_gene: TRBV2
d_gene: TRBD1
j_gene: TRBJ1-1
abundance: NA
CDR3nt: TGTGCCAGCAGCAGACAGGGTCCGAACACTGAAGCTTTCTTT
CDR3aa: CASSRQGPNTEAFF

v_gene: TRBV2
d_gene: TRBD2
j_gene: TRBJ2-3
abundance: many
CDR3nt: TGTGCCAGCCCGAAGCGGGAGGGATCCTCTAGCACAGATACGCAGTATTTT
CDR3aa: CASPKREGSSSTDTQYF

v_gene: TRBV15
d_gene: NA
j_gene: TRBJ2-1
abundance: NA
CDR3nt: TGTGCCACCAGTACGGAGTCCTACAATGAGCAGTTCTTC
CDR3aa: CATSTESYNEQFF

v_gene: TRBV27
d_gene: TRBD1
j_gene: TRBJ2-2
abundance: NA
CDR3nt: TGTGCCAGCAGCCAGGACAGGATCGGCGGGGAGCTGTTTTTT
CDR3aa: CASSQDRIGGELFF

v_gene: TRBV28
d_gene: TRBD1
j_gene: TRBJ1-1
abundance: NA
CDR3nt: TGTGCCAGCAGTTCCGGGACAGGGGATGCTGAAGCTTTCTTT
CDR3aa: CASSSGTGDAEAFF

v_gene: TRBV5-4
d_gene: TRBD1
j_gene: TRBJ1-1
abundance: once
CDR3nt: TGTGCCAGCAGCCTGGGACAGGGGCCTGAAGCTTTCTTT
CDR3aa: CASSLGQGPEAFF

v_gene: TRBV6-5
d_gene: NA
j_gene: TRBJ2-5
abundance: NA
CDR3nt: TGTGCCAGCACAGAGTCCCGCTCCGGAGTTCAGACCCAGTACTTC
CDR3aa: CASTESRSGVQTQYF

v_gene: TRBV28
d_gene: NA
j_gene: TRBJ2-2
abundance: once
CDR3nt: TGTGCCAGCGTCCCCAACTCGCCCAACACCGGGGAGCTGTTTTTT
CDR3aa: CASVPNSPNTGELFF

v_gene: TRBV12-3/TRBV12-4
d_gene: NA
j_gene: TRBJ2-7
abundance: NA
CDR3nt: TGTGCCAGCAGCCTAGGACTGAACTACGAGCAGTACTTC
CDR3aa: CASSLGLNYEQYF

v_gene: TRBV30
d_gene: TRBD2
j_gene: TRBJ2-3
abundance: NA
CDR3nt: TGTGCCTGGAGTGGAGGGGGTGGGACTAGCGGGCTCACAGATACGCAGTATTTT
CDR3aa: CAWSGGGGTSGLTDTQYF

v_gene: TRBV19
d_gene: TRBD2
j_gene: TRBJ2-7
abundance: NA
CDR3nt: TGTGCCAGTACTCCTGGGGACTACTCCTACGAGCAGTACTTC
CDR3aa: CASTPGDYSYEQYF

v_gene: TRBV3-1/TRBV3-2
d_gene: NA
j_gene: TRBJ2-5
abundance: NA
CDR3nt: TGTGCCAGCAGCCAAGGTCAGGGGTGGGAGACCCAGTACTTC
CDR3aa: CASSQGQGWETQYF

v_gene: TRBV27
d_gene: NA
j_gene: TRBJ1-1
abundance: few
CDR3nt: TGTGCCAGCAGTTTCATAGAGAACACTGAAGCTTTCTTT
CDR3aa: CASSFIENTEAFF

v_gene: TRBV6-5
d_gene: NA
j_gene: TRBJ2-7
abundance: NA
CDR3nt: TGTGCCAGCGATCGACAGAGGTCCTACGAGCAGTACTTC
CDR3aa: CASDRQRSYEQYF

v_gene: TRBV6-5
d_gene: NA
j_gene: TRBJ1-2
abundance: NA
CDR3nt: TGTGCCATCGGGGGAGGGGCGAACTATGGCTACACCTTC
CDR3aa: CAIGGGANYGYTF

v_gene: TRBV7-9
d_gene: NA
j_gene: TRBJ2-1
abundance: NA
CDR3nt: TGTGCCAGCAGCTTCGGCGGCTCCCTGAGCTACAATGAGCAGTTCTTC
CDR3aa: CASSFGGSLSYNEQFF

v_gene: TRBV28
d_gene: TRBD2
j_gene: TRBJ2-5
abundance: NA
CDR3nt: TGTGCCAGCACTATCGGGACTAGGCGGGGAGGGACCCAGTACTTC
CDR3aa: CASTIGTRRGGTQYF

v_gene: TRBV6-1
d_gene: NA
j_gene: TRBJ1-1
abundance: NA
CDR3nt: TGTGCCAGCAGGGAAGGGAGGAGCTTAAACACTGAAGCTTTCTTT
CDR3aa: CASREGRSLNTEAFF

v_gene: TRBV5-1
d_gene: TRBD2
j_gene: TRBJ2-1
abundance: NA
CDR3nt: TGCGCCCGACCGACTAGCGGGGACAATGAGCAGTTCTTC
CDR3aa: CARPTSGDNEQFF

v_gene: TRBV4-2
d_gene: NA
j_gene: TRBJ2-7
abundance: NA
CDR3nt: TGTGCCAGCAGCTTGGGGCCGCTGACATACGAGCAGTACTTC
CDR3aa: CASSLGPLTYEQYF

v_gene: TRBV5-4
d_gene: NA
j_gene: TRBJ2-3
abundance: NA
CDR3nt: TGTGCCAGCAGCCCATCGGGGGGCGGTCCGACAGATACGCAGTATTTT
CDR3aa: CASSPSGGGPTDTQYF

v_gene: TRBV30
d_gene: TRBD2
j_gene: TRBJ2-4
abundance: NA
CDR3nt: TGTGCCTGGGCCCCAGCTAGCGGGATCTCGAGTCAGTACTTC
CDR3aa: CAWAPASGISSQYF

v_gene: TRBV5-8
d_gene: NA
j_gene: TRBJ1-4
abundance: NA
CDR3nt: TGTGCCAGCAGCTTGGGGACTATTAATGAAAAACTGTTTTTT
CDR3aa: CASSLGTINEKLFF

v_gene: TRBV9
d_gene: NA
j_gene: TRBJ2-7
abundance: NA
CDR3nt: TGTGCCAGCAGCGCCCGGGGCTACGAGCAGTACTTC
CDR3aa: CASSARGYEQYF

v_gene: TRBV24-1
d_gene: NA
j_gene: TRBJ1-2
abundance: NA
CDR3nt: TGTGCCACCAGTGATACGCAGGGCACCCATGGCTACACCTTC
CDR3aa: CATSDTQGTHGYTF

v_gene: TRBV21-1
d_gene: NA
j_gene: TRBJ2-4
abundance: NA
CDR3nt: TGTGCCAGCAGAGGATTCGGGACTGGGAAAAACATTCAGTACTTC
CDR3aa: CASRGFGTGKNIQYF

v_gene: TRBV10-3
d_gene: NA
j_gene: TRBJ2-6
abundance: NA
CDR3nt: TGTGCCACCTTAAGAACAGCTGGGGCCAACGTCCTGACTTTC
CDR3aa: CATLRTAGANVLTF

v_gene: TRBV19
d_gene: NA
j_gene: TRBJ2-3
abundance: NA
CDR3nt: TGTGCCAGTAGTATAGCGAGCGCCGCAACAGATACGCAGTATTTT
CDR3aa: CASSIASAATDTQYF

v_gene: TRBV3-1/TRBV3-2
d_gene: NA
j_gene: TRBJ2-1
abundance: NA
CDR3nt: TGTGCCAGCAGCCGGGGAGGGGGATACAATGAGCAGTTCTTC
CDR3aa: CASSRGGGYNEQFF

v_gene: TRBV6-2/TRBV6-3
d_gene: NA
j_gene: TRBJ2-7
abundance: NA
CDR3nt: TGTGCCAGCAGTTACGGAGGCGAGCAGTACTTC
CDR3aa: CASSYGGEQYF

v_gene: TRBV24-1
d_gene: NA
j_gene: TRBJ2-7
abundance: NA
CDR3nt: TGTGCCACCAGTGAGGCAGCCACGTGGGCCGAGCAGTACTTC
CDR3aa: CATSEAATWAEQYF

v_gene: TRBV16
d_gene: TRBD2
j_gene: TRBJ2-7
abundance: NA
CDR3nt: TGTGCCAGCAGCCAACTAGCGGGATTAGTACACTACGAGCAGTACTTC
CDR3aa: CASSQLAGLVHYEQYF

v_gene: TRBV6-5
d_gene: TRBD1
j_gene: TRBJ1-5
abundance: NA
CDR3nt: TGTGCCAGCAGCCGACAGGGGGCCGAGGGTCAGCCCCAGCATTTT
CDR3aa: CASSRQGAEGQPQHF

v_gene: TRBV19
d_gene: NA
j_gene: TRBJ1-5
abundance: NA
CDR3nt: TGTGCCAGTAGTATTTACACAAGTGCAAATCAGCCCCAGCATTTT
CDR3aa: CASSIYTSANQPQHF

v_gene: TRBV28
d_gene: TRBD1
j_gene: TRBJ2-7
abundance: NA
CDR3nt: TGTGCCAGCACCACAGGGGGCGCGGGGACCTTCTACGAGCAGTACTTC
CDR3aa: CASTTGGAGTFYEQYF

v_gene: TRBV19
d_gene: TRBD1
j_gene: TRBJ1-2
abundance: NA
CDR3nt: TGTGCCAGTAGACAACACAGGGGCGGCTATGGCTACACCTTC
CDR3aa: CASRQHRGGYGYTF

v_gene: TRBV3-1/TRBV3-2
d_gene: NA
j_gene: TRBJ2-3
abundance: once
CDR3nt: TGTGCCAGCAGCCCTTCGGGGAGCACTAAGCAGTATTTT
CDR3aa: CASSPSGSTKQYF

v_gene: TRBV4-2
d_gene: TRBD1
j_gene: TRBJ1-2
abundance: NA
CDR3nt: TGTGCCAGCAGCCAAGCAATTCCCGGGACAGATGGAGGCTACACCTTC
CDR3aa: CASSQAIPGTDGGYTF